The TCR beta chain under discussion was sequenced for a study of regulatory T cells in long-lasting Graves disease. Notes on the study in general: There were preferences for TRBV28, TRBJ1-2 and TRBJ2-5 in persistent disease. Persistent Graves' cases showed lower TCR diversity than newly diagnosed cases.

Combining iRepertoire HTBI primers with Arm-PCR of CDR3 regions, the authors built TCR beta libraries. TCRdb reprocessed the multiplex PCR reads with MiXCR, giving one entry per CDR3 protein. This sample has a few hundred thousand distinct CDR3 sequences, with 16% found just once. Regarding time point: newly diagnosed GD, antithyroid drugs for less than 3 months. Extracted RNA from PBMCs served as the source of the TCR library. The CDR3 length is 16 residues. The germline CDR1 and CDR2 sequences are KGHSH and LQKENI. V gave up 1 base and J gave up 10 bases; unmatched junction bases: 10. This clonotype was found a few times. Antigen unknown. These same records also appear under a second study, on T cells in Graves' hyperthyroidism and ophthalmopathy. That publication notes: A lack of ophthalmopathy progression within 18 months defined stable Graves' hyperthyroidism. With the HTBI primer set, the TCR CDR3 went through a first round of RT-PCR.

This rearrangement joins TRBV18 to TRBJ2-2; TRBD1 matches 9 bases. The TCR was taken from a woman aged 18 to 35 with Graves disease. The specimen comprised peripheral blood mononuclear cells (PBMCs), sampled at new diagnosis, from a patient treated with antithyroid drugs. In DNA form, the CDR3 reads TGTGCCAGCTCACCACTACAGGGGGCCGGCGTCGCGGAGCTGTTTTTT. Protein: CASSPLQGAGVAELFF. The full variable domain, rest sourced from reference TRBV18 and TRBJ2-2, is NAGVMQNPRHLVRRRGQEARLRCSPMKGHSHVYWYRQLPEEGLKFMVYLQKENIIDESGMPKERFSAEFPKEGPSILRIQQVVRGDSAAYFCASSPLQGAGVAELFFGEGSRLTVL.